The present T cell receptor beta chain was sequenced within a study of CD8+ T cells in alopecia areata. The overall study: Tofacitinib administration to treated patients was oral, at 5 to 10 mg twice daily.

Germline CDR1 reads KGHSH; CDR2 reads LQKENI. With 6 bases removed from V and 12 bases from J, the gap between germline ends came to 11 bases. The CDR3 length is 11 residues. Treatment defined: oral pan-JAK inhibitor, 5-10 mg twice daily. Lesional scalp punch biopsies and peripheral blood came from alopecia areata patients. The count of this clone is one. Its specificity is not known. Sequencing templates came from extracted RNA that was reverse transcribed into cDNA. TCRdb keeps only in-frame clones here, not all; method: immunoSEQ multiplex PCR. The table records about 60,000 clones, around 46% of them present only once. The study's findings and limits: TCR sharing was clearer in mice than between patients, perhaps partly owing to patient HLA diversity. In scalp and blood during tofacitinib, many expanded lesional clones persisted.

This TCR came from a human donor with alopecia areata. Sample: CD8+ T cells sorted from blood, taken between weeks 36 and 40, from a patient treated with tofacitinib. J is TRBJ1-4 and V is TRBV18; no firm D call. The CDR3 loop reads CASSAAEELFF. The CDR3, as DNA: TGTGCCAGCTCTGCGGCCGAGGAACTGTTTTTT.